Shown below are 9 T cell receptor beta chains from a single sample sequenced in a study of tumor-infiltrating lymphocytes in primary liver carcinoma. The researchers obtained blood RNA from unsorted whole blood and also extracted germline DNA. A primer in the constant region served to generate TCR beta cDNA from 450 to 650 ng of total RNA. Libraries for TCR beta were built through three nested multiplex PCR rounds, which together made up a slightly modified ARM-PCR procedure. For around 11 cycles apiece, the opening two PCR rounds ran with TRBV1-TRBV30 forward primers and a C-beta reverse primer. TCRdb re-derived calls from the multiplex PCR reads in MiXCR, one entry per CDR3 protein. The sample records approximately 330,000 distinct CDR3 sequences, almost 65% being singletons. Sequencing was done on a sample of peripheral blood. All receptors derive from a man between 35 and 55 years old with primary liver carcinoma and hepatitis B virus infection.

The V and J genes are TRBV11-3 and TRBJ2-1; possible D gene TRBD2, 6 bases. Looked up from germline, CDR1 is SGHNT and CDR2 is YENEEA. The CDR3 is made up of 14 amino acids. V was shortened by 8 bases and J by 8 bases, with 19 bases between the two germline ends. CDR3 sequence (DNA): TGTGCCAGCGCCGTGGGTGGGGGGATTGATGAGCAGTTCTTC. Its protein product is CASAVGGGIDEQFF.

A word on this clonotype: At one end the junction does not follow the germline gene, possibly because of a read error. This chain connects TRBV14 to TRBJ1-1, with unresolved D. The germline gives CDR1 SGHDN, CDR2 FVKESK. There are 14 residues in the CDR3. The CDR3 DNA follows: TGTGTCAGCAGCCCCGGGTCCGGTTACACAGAAGCTTTCTTT. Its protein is CVSSPGSGYTEAFF.

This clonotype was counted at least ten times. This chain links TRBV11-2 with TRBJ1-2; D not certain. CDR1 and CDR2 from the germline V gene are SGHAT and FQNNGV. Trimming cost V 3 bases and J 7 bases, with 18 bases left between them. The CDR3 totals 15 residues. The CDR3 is CASSLTFQTSIGYTF. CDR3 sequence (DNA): TGTGCCAGCAGCTTGACGTTCCAGACAAGCATTGGCTACACCTTC. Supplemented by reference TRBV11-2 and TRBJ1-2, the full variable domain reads EAGVAQSPRYKIIEKRQSVAFWCNPISGHATLYWYQQILGQGPKLLIQFQNNGVVDDSQLPKDRFSAERLKGVDSTLKIQPAKLEDSAVYLCASSLTFQTSIGYTFGSGTRLTVV.

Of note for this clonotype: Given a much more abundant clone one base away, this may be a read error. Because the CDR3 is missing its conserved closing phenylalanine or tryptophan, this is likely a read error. The CDR3: CSVGGPEQFL. The CDR3 DNA follows: TGCAGCGTCGGAGGACCGGAGCAGTTCCTC. The chain combines TRBV29-1 with TRBJ2-1; a weak D match, TRBD2 (5 bases). The V and J ends lost 6 bases and 10 bases respectively, with 10 bases between them. CDR1 and CDR2 (germline): SQVTM, ANQGSEA. The CDR3 runs to 10 residues.

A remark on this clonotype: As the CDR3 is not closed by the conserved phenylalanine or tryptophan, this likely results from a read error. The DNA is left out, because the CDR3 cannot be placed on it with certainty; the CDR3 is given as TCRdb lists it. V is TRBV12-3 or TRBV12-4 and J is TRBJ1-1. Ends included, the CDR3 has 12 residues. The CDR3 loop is CASSPLRTEALS.

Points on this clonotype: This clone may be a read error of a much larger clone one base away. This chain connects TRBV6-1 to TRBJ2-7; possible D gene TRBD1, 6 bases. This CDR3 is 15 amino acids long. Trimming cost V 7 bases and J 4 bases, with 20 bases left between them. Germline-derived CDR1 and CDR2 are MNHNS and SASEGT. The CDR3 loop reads CASTQSGTWVYEQYF. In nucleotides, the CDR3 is TGTGCCAGCACGCAGTCCGGGACATGGGTATACGAGCAGTACTTC.

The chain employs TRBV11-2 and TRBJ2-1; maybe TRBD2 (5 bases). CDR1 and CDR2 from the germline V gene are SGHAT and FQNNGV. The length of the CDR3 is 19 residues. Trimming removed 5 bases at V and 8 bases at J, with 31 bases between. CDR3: CASSNHPVVQDSRYDEQFF. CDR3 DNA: TGTGCCAGCAGCAACCATCCCGTAGTCCAGGACTCGAGATACGATGAGCAGTTCTTC. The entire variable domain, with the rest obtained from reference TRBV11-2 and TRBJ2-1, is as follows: EAGVAQSPRYKIIEKRQSVAFWCNPISGHATLYWYQQILGQGPKLLIQFQNNGVVDDSQLPKDRFSAERLKGVDSTLKIQPAKLEDSAVYLCASSNHPVVQDSRYDEQFFGPGTRLTVL.

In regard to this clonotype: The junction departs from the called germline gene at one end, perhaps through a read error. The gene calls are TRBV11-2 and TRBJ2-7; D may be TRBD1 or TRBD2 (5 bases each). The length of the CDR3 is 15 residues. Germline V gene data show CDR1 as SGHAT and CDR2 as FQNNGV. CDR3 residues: CASSLEQRGLYERYF. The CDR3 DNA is TGTGCCAGCAGCTTAGAACAGAGGGGCCTCTACGAGCGGTACTTC.

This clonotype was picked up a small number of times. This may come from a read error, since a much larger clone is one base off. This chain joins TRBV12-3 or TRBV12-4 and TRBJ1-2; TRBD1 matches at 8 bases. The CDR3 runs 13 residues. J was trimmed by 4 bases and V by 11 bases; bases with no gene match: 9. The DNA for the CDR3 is TGTGCCGTGGCAGGGGGCGCCGGCTATGGCTACACCTTC. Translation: CAVAGGAGYGYTF.